This TCR beta chain was identified in a study of chemoradiotherapy in HPV16-positive cancers (dated by TCRdb to between 2020 and 2023). For the study in its entirety: Functional T-cell assays on cells from two HPV16-positive patients defined candidate HPV-specific T-cell clones and common TCR motifs. Whether T-cell immunity against the HPV oncoproteins E6 and E7 changes during chemoradiotherapy and whether survival is affected by this immunity were examined in the study. The candidate HPV-specific TCRs and motifs were then tracked in TCR repertoires from roughly 86 patients with HPV-related cancers.

Taken from the germline V gene, the CDR1 and CDR2 loops are SGHAT and FQNNGV. The CDR3, from cysteine to phenylalanine, totals 15 residues. Just CDR3 DNA is preserved here, 45 bases in frame from base 1. The junction shows trimming of 5 bases on V and 1 base on J, and the gene matches do not reach 5 bases of it. On this clone itself: The antigen it binds to is not known. No base-level quality is on record; no much larger clone is a single base apart.

Summary of the overall study and its limitations: Expansion of candidate HPV-specific clones and E7-related TCR motifs was observed in the tumor microenvironment during treatment, whereas no such expansion was observed for non-HPV-specific T cells. In HPV16-positive patients, expansion of HPV-responsive T cells during chemoradiotherapy was associated with improved recurrence-free survival. The functional definition of HPV-specific T cells came from only a couple of HPV16-positive patients, and the survival association was reported for HPV16-positive patients.

Library preparation was by the immunoSEQ multiplex PCR assay. TCRdb carries this immuneACCESS record with in-frame sequences only. Its versions omit some clonotypes, under half of them owing to an unresolved V gene in the studies checked, with the rest unexplained. Within this sample are approximately 6,100 clones, with approximately 86% of them counted one time only. The top ten clones comprise around 27% of the sample. Because repertoires were sampled repeatedly during chemoradiotherapy, clonal expansion in the tumor microenvironment could be followed. The sequencing here drew on blood, taken from a patient who underwent chemoradiotherapy. This clonotype originated in a human donor with HPV-associated anogenital cancer. Recombination linked TRBV11-2 to TRBJ1-1, and 9 junction bases match TRBD1. The CDR3 region has the sequence CASSRGQGRNTEAFF. The nucleotides read TGTGCCAGCAGCCGAGGACAGGGGAGGAACACTGAAGCTTTCTTT.